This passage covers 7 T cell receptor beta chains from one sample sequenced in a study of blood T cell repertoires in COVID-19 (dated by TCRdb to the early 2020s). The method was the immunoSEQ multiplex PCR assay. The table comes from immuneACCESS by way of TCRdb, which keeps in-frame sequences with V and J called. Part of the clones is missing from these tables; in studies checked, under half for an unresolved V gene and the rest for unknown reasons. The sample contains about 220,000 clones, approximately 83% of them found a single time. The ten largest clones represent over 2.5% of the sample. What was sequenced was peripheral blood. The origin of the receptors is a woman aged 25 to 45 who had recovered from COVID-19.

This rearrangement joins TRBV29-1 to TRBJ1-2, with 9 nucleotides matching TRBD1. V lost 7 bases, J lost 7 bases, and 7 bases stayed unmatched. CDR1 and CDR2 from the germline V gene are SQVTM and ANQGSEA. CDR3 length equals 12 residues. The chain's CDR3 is CSARTGEGGYTF. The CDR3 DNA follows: TGCAGCGCTAGGACAGGGGAGGGTGGCTACACCTTC.

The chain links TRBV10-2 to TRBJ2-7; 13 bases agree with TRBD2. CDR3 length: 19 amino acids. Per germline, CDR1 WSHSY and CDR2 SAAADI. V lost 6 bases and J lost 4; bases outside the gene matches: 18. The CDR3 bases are TGCGCCAGCAGCCCTCTCCGTTGGGTAGGACTAGCGGGAGTGTACGAGCAGTACTTC. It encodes CASSPLRWVGLAGVYEQYF.

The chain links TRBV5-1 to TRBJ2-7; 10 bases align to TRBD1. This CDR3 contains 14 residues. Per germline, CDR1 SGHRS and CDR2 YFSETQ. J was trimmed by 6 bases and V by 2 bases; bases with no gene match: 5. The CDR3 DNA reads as TGCGCCAGCAGCTTCGGACAGGGGGTTACCGAGCAGTACTTC. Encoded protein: CASSFGQGVTEQYF.

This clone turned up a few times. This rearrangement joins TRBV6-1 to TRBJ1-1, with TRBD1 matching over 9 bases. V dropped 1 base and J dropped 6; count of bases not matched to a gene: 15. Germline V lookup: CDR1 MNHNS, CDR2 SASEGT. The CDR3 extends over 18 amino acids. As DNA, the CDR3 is TGTGCCAGCAGTGAAGGAGAATGGGACAGGGCTTCTGGGGCTGAAGCTTTCTTT. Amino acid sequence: CASSEGEWDRASGAEAFF.

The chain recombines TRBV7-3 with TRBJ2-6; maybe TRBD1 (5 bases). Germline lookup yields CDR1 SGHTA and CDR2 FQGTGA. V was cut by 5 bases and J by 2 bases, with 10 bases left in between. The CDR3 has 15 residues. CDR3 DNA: TGTGCCAGCAGCACTGACAGTGCTGGGGCCAACGTCCTGACTTTC. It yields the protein CASSTDSAGANVLTF.

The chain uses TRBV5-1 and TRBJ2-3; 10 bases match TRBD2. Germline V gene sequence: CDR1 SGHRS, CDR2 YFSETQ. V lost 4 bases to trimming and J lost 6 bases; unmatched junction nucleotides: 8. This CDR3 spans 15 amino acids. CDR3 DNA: TGCGCCAGCAGCCAGGGACTAGCGCAGGGGGATACGCAGTATTTT. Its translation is CASSQGLAQGDTQYF.

This CDR3 is CASRQLAGVDEQFF. DNA for the CDR3: TGTGCCAGCAGACAGTTAGCGGGAGTGGATGAGCAGTTCTTC. The V gene is TRBV6-5, the J gene TRBJ2-1; TRBD2 agrees at 9 bases. J lost 8 bases, V lost 6 bases, and 8 bases had no gene match. The germline V gene encodes CDR1 MNHEY and CDR2 SVGAGI. This CDR3 spans 14 amino acids.